The present TCR beta chain was sequenced within a study of early T cells in non-severe SARS-CoV-2 infection. Attachment of unique molecular identifiers was made to individual cDNA molecules. One entry per CDR3 protein, called by TCRdb with MiXCR from the 5' RACE reads. The data hold fewer than 75,000 distinct CDR3 sequences, with about 17% observed a single time. Germline V CDR1 and CDR2: LNHDA, SQIVND (reference sequence). The CDR3 spans 18 residues. With 7 bases clipped from V and 7 bases from J, the junction kept 16 bases outside the gene matches. This TCR derives from an adult who was a healthcare worker with PCR-confirmed SARS-CoV-2 infection or an uninfected control (not recorded which). The source material was whole blood, sampled at baseline. V usage is TRBV19 and J usage is TRBJ2-1, with 13 nucleotides matching TRBD2. DNA for the CDR3: TGTGCCAGTATTGGAGCAAGGACTAGCGGGAGATTGTTTAATGAGCAGTTCTTC. This gives the protein CASIGARTSGRLFNEQFF.